The T cell receptor beta chain under discussion was sequenced for a study of cytomegalovirus exposure and HLA in healthy donors. Germline V gives CDR1 SEHNR, CDR2 FQNEAQ (reference sequence). The CDR3 totals 11 residues. Trimming shortened V by 5 bases and J by 4 bases, and 6 bases separated the two germline ends. The PCR used 60 Vbeta and 13 Jbeta primers. The method was immunoSEQ multiplex PCR; TCRdb's version includes in-frame clones alone and lacks a portion of them. The sample lists about 150,000 clones; 75% to 90% were seen once. The sequence was obtained from a woman aged 18 to 35 in good health and CMV-seronegative. The chain carries TRBV7-9 and TRBJ2-7; D uncertain. The sequenced sample consisted of PBMCs. The CDR3 protein is CASSLTYEQYF. The CDR3 bases are TGTGCCAGCAGCCTTACATACGAGCAGTACTTC.